Listed below are T cell receptor beta chains from one sample, sequenced in a study of identical twins. MiXCR was run by TCRdb on the 5' RACE reads, yielding one entry per CDR3 protein. The top ten clones hold 2.9% of a sample with about 470,000 distinct CDR3 sequences, about 24% of them seen once. These data were likewise used in another study, on T cells expressing NK-cell markers.

The sample consisted of CD4+ T cells sorted from blood. The receptor set was obtained from a woman younger than 30 in good health. Both conserved end residues are part of each CDR3. A D gene is named only where the DNA matches it firmly. For some rows the clone size is stated as once, few or many, or as a class when expanded; others skip it.

size: NA; length: 16; D: NA; J: TRBJ2-1; V: TRBV20-1; CDR3: CSARRQVSAVYNEQFF
size: NA; length: 15; D: NA; J: TRBJ2-5; V: TRBV20-1; CDR3: CSASYRGRELETQYF
size: NA; length: 15; D: TRBD2; J: TRBJ2-1; V: TRBV11-2; CDR3: CASSSRRGGRDEQFF
size: NA; length: 12; D: NA; J: TRBJ1-5; V: TRBV28; CDR3: CASGLFGQPQHF
size: NA; length: 13; D: NA; J: TRBJ2-2; V: TRBV24-1; CDR3: CATSVSNTGELFF
size: few; length: 11; D: TRBD2; J: TRBJ2-7; V: TRBV20-1; CDR3: CSASLADEQYF
size: few; length: 14; D: TRBD2; J: TRBJ2-3; V: TRBV5-6; CDR3: CASSSGLAGDTQYF
size: few; length: 15; D: NA; J: TRBJ2-1; V: TRBV6-5; CDR3: CASSYRRGSYNEQFF
size: NA; length: 14; D: TRBD1; J: TRBJ1-3; V: TRBV5-1; CDR3: CASSQTGTRNTIYF
size: NA; length: 12; D: NA; J: TRBJ2-5; V: TRBV7-2; CDR3: CASSLYRETQYF
size: NA; length: 11; D: TRBD1; J: TRBJ1-1; V: TRBV19; CDR3: CASNQGGEAFF
size: few; length: 12; D: NA; J: TRBJ2-4; V: TRBV5-1; CDR3: CASSGNLNIQYF
size: NA; length: 16; D: NA; J: TRBJ1-1; V: TRBV12-3/TRBV12-4; CDR3: CASSLLGSVMNTEAFF
size: NA; length: 15; D: TRBD1; J: TRBJ2-5; V: TRBV12-3/TRBV12-4; CDR3: CASSLKTGSQETQYF
size: NA; length: 17; D: TRBD1; J: TRBJ2-2; V: TRBV9; CDR3: CASSVATAGGYTGELFF
size: NA; length: 17; D: TRBD2; J: TRBJ2-2; V: TRBV11-2; CDR3: CASSRRGTSGTGGELFF
size: NA; length: 15; D: NA; J: TRBJ2-3; V: TRBV5-1; CDR3: CASSLFGTSTDTQYF
size: NA; length: 13; D: NA; J: TRBJ1-5; V: TRBV10-3; CDR3: CAIRRAENQPQHF
size: NA; length: 14; D: TRBD1; J: TRBJ2-1; V: TRBV5-1; CDR3: CASSQGADYNEQFF
size: NA; length: 12; D: NA; J: TRBJ1-5; V: TRBV6-2/TRBV6-3; CDR3: CASNESNQPQHF
size: NA; length: 14; D: TRBD2; J: TRBJ2-3; V: TRBV12-5; CDR3: CASGTSGAGDTQYF
size: NA; length: 14; D: NA; J: TRBJ1-4; V: TRBV7-2; CDR3: CASSLTRQNEKLFF
size: NA; length: 14; D: NA; J: TRBJ1-1; V: TRBV12-3/TRBV12-4; CDR3: CASSFHGAGTEAFF
size: NA; length: 16; D: NA; J: TRBJ2-2; V: TRBV5-1; CDR3: CASSLERGRGTGELFF
size: few; length: 12; D: NA; J: TRBJ1-1; V: TRBV12-3/TRBV12-4; CDR3: CASSFTANEAFF
size: NA; length: 13; D: NA; J: TRBJ1-5; V: TRBV20-1; CDR3: CSARPYSNQPQHF
size: NA; length: 12; D: NA; J: TRBJ2-1; V: TRBV5-1; CDR3: CASSLPLSEQFF
size: few; length: 14; D: NA; J: TRBJ2-7; V: TRBV20-1; CDR3: CSAYRQSSSYEQYF
size: NA; length: 14; D: TRBD2; J: TRBJ2-1; V: TRBV20-1; CDR3: CSARRAGGRDEQFF
size: NA; length: 14; D: NA; J: TRBJ2-4; V: TRBV27; CDR3: CASSLLRDKNIQYF
size: NA; length: 12; D: NA; J: TRBJ1-2; V: TRBV20-1; CDR3: CSARQNNYGYTF
size: NA; length: 14; D: TRBD2; J: TRBJ2-7; V: TRBV7-6; CDR3: CASSLGKTSSEQYF
size: NA; length: 12; D: NA; J: TRBJ2-5; V: TRBV29-1; CDR3: CSVMDPGKTQYF
size: NA; length: 15; D: TRBD2; J: TRBJ2-2; V: TRBV12-3/TRBV12-4; CDR3: CASRGYIGRTGELFF
size: NA; length: 14; D: TRBD2; J: TRBJ2-1; V: TRBV10-3; CDR3: CAITGLAGDDEQFF
size: NA; length: 12; D: NA; J: TRBJ2-1; V: TRBV5-1; CDR3: CASSFYYNEQFF
size: NA; length: 15; D: NA; J: TRBJ1-6; V: TRBV20-1; CDR3: CSAIDRPFYNSPLHF
size: NA; length: 15; D: NA; J: TRBJ1-1; V: TRBV3-1; CDR3: CASTRELNVMTQAFF
size: NA; length: 13; D: NA; J: TRBJ2-7; V: TRBV5-1; CDR3: CASSKAEGYEQYF
size: NA; length: 15; D: NA; J: TRBJ2-2; V: TRBV12-3/TRBV12-4; CDR3: CASILRGAGTGELFF
size: many; length: 12; D: NA; J: TRBJ2-1; V: TRBV5-1; CDR3: CASSFVDNEQFF
size: few; length: 12; D: NA; J: TRBJ1-1; V: TRBV10-3; CDR3: CAAQGRGTEAFF
size: NA; length: 16; D: NA; J: TRBJ2-7; V: TRBV3-1; CDR3: CASSRDVAGGSYEQYF
size: few; length: 14; D: TRBD1; J: TRBJ1-4; V: TRBV20-1; CDR3: CSAADRATNEKLFF
size: NA; length: 15; D: NA; J: TRBJ2-3; V: TRBV4-3; CDR3: CASSQDVTDTDTQYF
size: few; length: 13; D: NA; J: TRBJ2-3; V: TRBV7-9; CDR3: CASSPFDRDTQYF
size: NA; length: 16; D: TRBD1; J: TRBJ2-3; V: TRBV9; CDR3: CASSTWGQGLTDTQYF
size: many; length: 15; D: TRBD2; J: TRBJ2-7; V: TRBV5-1; CDR3: CASSLLIAGSHEQYF
size: NA; length: 13; D: NA; J: TRBJ1-4; V: TRBV20-1; CDR3: CSASTRQGEKLFF
size: many; length: 11; D: NA; J: TRBJ1-1; V: TRBV12-3/TRBV12-4; CDR3: CASSFVLVAFF
size: NA; length: 14; D: NA; J: TRBJ2-3; V: TRBV9; CDR3: CASSVGPFTDTQYF
size: NA; length: 14; D: TRBD2; J: TRBJ2-7; V: TRBV20-1; CDR3: CSAPDGTNPYEQYF
size: few; length: 11; D: NA; J: TRBJ2-1; V: TRBV6-5; CDR3: CASSWTNEQFF
size: NA; length: 16; D: NA; J: TRBJ2-1; V: TRBV24-1; CDR3: CATSDASGGAYNEQFF